This T cell receptor (beta chain) appears in the sequencing data of a study of cytomegalovirus exposure and HLA in healthy donors. Looking at the study overall: Inside one of the first data releases sat about 85 million unique TCRs taken from HLA-typed donors. Study-level points and caveats: Cytomegalovirus status was reportedly diagnosed by the classifier with high sensitivity and specificity. Most likely, a cluster of highly shared sequence variants arose as a sequencing artifact. TCR beta chains numbering 150 to 200 were designated cytomegalovirus-associated.

The CDR3 contains 15 residues. CDR1 is LNHDA, CDR2 SQIVND, per germline (reference sequence). J was trimmed by 1 base and V by 3 bases; bases with no gene match: 3. On this clone: Its antigen is as yet unknown.

PCR primers comprised 60 Vbeta and 13 Jbeta primers. The table came from immunoSEQ multiplex PCR; TCRdb's copy has only in-frame clones and leaves some out. This table has about 180,000 clones, around 77% appearing once. The sequence came from a woman in her thirties in good health and CMV-seronegative. The sample consisted of PBMCs. The chain recombines TRBV19 with TRBJ2-7, with TRBD1 matching 10 bases. The CDR3 here is CASSIRTGGSYEQYF. In nucleotides, the CDR3 is TGTGCCAGTAGTATTCGGACAGGGGGTTCCTACGAGCAGTACTTC.